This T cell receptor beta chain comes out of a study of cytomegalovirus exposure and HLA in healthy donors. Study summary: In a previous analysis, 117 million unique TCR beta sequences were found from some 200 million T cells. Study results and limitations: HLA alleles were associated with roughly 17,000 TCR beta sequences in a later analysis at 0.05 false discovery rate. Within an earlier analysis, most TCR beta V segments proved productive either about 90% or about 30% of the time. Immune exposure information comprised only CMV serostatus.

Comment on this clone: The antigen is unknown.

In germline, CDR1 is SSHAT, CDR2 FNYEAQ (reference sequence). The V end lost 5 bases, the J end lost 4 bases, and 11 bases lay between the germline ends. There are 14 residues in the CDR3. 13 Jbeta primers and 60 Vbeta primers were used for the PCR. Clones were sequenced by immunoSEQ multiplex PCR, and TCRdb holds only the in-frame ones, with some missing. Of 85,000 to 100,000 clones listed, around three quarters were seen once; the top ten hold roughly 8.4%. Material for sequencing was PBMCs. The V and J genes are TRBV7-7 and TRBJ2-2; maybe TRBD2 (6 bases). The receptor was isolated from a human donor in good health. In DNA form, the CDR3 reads TGTGCCAGCAGCCCCCTCGGGGGCACCGGGGAGCTGTTTTTT. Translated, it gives CASSPLGGTGELFF.